The 2 T cell receptor beta chains below come from one sample, sequenced in a study of tumour-infiltrating T cells in Burkitt lymphoma. The data were produced by immunoSEQ multiplex PCR, yet TCRdb's version contains in-frame clones alone and is incomplete. The data hold 8,000 or so clones, with over 65% observed a single time. The sequencing sample was made of tumor tissue. Receptors originate from a human donor with diffuse large B-cell lymphoma.

This clone was observed once. The chain recombines TRBV2 with TRBJ2-3; D perhaps matches TRBD1 (5 bases). Germline CDR1 SNHLY, CDR2 FYNNEI. V was cut by 5 bases and J by 2 bases, with 14 bases left in between. The CDR3 has 15 residues. The CDR3 sequence: CASSIETAYTDTQYF. CDR3 nucleotide sequence: TGTGCCAGCAGTATTGAGACAGCCTACACAGATACGCAGTATTTT.

The V and J genes are TRBV7-2 and TRBJ2-7; D is unresolved. Per germline, CDR1 SGHTA and CDR2 FQGNSA. V gave up 2 bases and J gave up 0 bases, with 14 bases separating them. The CDR3 is made up of 16 amino acids. For the CDR3, the DNA is TGTGCCAGCAGCTTATCATCGGGCGAAAACTCCTACGAGCAGTACTTC. It translates to CASSLSSGENSYEQYF.